This is a list of T cell receptor beta chains from one sample in a study of blood T cell repertoires in COVID-19. Repertoires were generated with immunoSEQ multiplex PCR, while TCRdb's copy carries only in-frame clones and drops some. This sample carries nearly 250,000 clones, roughly 82% of them seen once, and the ten largest clones take about 2.1%. The sample taken for sequencing was PBMCs or T cells enriched from blood (not recorded which). The receptor set was obtained from a woman in her forties or fifties who had recovered from COVID-19. CDR3s include the opening cysteine and the closing phenylalanine or tryptophan. The D gene is left open where the match is weak. Rows may omit the clone size; those that give it use once, few, many or a size class.

D	V	J	size	DNA	CDR3
TRBD1	TRBV6-5	TRBJ1-2	.	TGTGCCAGCAGACCCCCGGGACAGGCTAACTATGGCTACACCTTC	CASRPPGQANYGYTF
TRBD2	TRBV10-2	TRBJ2-5	.	TGCGCCAGCAGTGAGTCTTATAGTAGCGGGGGCCGTCGGGAGACCCAGTACTTC	CASSESYSSGGRRETQYF
TRBD2	TRBV3-1/TRBV3-2	TRBJ2-1	few	TGTGCCAGCAGCCACCCCGGACTAGCGGGGGGATACAATGAGCAGTTCTTC	CASSHPGLAGGYNEQFF
.	TRBV5-6	TRBJ1-2	.	TGTGCCAGCAGCTTGTTCAGCGCCCGAGGGGGCTACACCTTC	CASSLFSARGGYTF
.	TRBV2	TRBJ1-5	.	TGTGCCAGCAGTGACAGGGCTCAGCCCCAGCATTTT	CASSDRAQPQHF
TRBD1	TRBV27	TRBJ1-4	.	TGTGCCAGCAGCCTTACAGGGGAAGGAGAAAAACTGTTTTTT	CASSLTGEGEKLFF
.	TRBV14	TRBJ1-2	.	TGTGCCAGCAGTTCCGGACAAGCCCCAAATTATGGCTACACCTTC	CASSSGQAPNYGYTF
.	TRBV12-3/TRBV12-4	TRBJ1-2	.	TGTGCCAGCAGCATACAGGAAAACTATGGCTACACCTTC	CASSIQENYGYTF
TRBD2	TRBV7-9	TRBJ2-3	.	TGTGCCAGCAGCTTAGCGACGGGACTAGCGGGGGGCACAGATACGCAGTATTTT	CASSLATGLAGGTDTQYF
TRBD2	TRBV5-1	TRBJ2-5	.	TGCGCCAGCAGCTTGACGCCTAGCGGAATCCAAGAGACCCAGTACTTC	CASSLTPSGIQETQYF
.	TRBV6-2/TRBV6-3	TRBJ2-1	once	TGTGCCAGCAGTTACCGGACATCCCTTTACAATGAGCAGTTCTTC	CASSYRTSLYNEQFF
.	TRBV7-8	TRBJ1-1	.	TGTGCCAGCAGCCGAGGACAGATACGGGCTGAAGCTTTCTTT	CASSRGQIRAEAFF
TRBD2	TRBV9	TRBJ2-2	.	TGTGCCAGCAGCGTAGGGGGACTAGCGGCTGGGGAGCTGTTTTTT	CASSVGGLAAGELFF
.	TRBV6-5	TRBJ1-4	.	TGTGCCAGCAGTTTGACAGAGGAAAAACTGTTTTTT	CASSLTEEKLFF
.	TRBV30	TRBJ1-6	.	TGTGCCTGGAGTAACAGATATAATTCACCCCTCCACTTT	CAWSNRYNSPLHF
TRBD2	TRBV5-6	TRBJ2-1	.	TGTGCCAGCAGCTTGGCCGTGGGGACTAGGCTGAATGAGCAGTTCTTC	CASSLAVGTRLNEQFF
TRBD1	TRBV27	TRBJ1-2	.	TGTGCCAGCAGCTTGGGCAGGGGGTACCTAAATTATGGCTACACCTTC	CASSLGRGYLNYGYTF
.	TRBV7-9	TRBJ2-7	once	TGTGCCAGCAGCTTCTCAGGGACCTACGAGCAGTACTTC	CASSFSGTYEQYF
.	TRBV7-3	TRBJ2-5	.	TGTGCCAGCAGCTTGAGTAGCGGTCCAGCGACCCAGTACTTC	CASSLSSGPATQYF
.	TRBV30	TRBJ1-1	.	TGTGCCTGGAGAGGTCCCAGGTACGGCGCTGAAGCTTTCTTT	CAWRGPRYGAEAFF
.	TRBV5-1	TRBJ2-2	.	TGCGCCAGCAGCTTTAGTACAGCCAACACCGGGGAGCTGTTTTTT	CASSFSTANTGELFF
.	TRBV7-9	TRBJ1-5	once	TGTGCCAGCAGCCCAGGTGGAAATCAGCCCCAGCATTTT	CASSPGGNQPQHF
.	TRBV7-9	TRBJ2-7	few	TGTGCCAGCAGCTCAACAGGGACCACCTACGAGCAGTACTTC	CASSSTGTTYEQYF
TRBD2	TRBV6-5	TRBJ2-7	.	TGTGCCAGCACCCCGGGGGGAGGCGAGCAGTACTTC	CASTPGGGEQYF
.	TRBV3-1/TRBV3-2	TRBJ2-5	.	TGTGCCAGCAGCCTCGCCGGCGACTCCAAAGAGACCCAGTACTTC	CASSLAGDSKETQYF
.	TRBV7-2	TRBJ1-2	.	TGTGCCAGCAGCTTAGCAGTGAGGGACTATGGCTACACCTTC	CASSLAVRDYGYTF
.	TRBV19	TRBJ2-2	.	TGTGCCAGTAGTATATCCGGCGGAATATACACCGGGGAGCTGTTTTTT	CASSISGGIYTGELFF
TRBD1	TRBV12-3/TRBV12-4	TRBJ1-1	.	TGTGCCAGCAGTAGACAGGGGGTAAGTGAAGCTTTCTTT	CASSRQGVSEAFF
.	TRBV25-1	TRBJ2-1	once	TGTGCCAGCAGTGAACTGGGCGGGAACTCTGAGCAGTTCTTC	CASSELGGNSEQFF
.	TRBV7-2	TRBJ1-5	.	TGTGCCAGCAGCCAGGCCGGGGGGCTCCAGCATTTT	CASSQAGGLQHF
TRBD1	TRBV28	TRBJ1-4	.	TGTGCCAGCGTGACAGGGGGGAATCGCAAACTGTTTTTT	CASVTGGNRKLFF
.	TRBV27	TRBJ1-2	.	TGTGCCAGCAGTTTATCCCTGACAGGAGCTAACTATGGCTACACCTTC	CASSLSLTGANYGYTF
.	TRBV5-4	TRBJ2-6	.	TGTGCCAGCAGCTCTACAGTGAGCTCTGGGGCCAACGTCCTGACTTTC	CASSSTVSSGANVLTF
TRBD1	TRBV3-1/TRBV3-2	TRBJ1-3	once	TGTGCCAGCAGCACCCGGGACAGGGGAAACACCATATATTTT	CASSTRDRGNTIYF
.	TRBV7-9	TRBJ2-5	few	TGTGCCAGCAGCTTACAGGGGTTAGGTGAGACCCAGTACTTC	CASSLQGLGETQYF
TRBD2	TRBV19	TRBJ2-7	.	TGTGCCAGTAGCCTAGCGGGGTTCTACGAGCAGTACTTC	CASSLAGFYEQYF
.	TRBV29-1	TRBJ1-1	.	TGCAGCGTGGACAAGAACACTGAAGCTTTCTTT	CSVDKNTEAFF
.	TRBV7-9	TRBJ2-7	.	TGTGCCAGCAGCTATCACGGGGGCTCCTACGAGCAGTACTTC	CASSYHGGSYEQYF
.	TRBV7-9	TRBJ2-2	.	TGTGCCAGCAGCTCCGGGATCGGGGGGCCCGGGGAGCTGTTTTTT	CASSSGIGGPGELFF
TRBD1	TRBV28	TRBJ1-1	few	TGTGCCAGCCCTCCGGGACAGGGGCGATTTGACGAAGCTTTCTTT	CASPPGQGRFDEAFF
TRBD1	TRBV6-2/TRBV6-3	TRBJ2-2	.	TGTGCCAGCAGTTACGAGACAGGGGTAACCGGGGAGCTGTTTTTT	CASSYETGVTGELFF
.	TRBV4-1	TRBJ1-2	.	TGCGCCAGCAGCCAAGAAAGCCAAGCTAACTATGGCTACACCTTC	CASSQESQANYGYTF
.	TRBV7-3	TRBJ2-2	.	TGTGCCAGCACCGACCAGGGTAACACCGGGGAGCTGTTTTTT	CASTDQGNTGELFF
.	TRBV5-4	TRBJ2-5	.	TGTGCCAGCAGCTTGAAGGGGCGGGGTGGGTACCAAGAGACCCAGTACTTC	CASSLKGRGGYQETQYF
TRBD2	TRBV9	TRBJ2-3	.	TGTGCCAGCAGCGTAGACGCGGGGGGCACAAACGGGCAGTATTTT	CASSVDAGGTNGQYF